This is a list of T cell receptor beta chains from one sample in a study of blood T cell repertoires in COVID-19. TCRdb keeps only in-frame clones here, not all; method: immunoSEQ multiplex PCR. The table has 75,000 to 95,000 clones, 75% to 90% seen once. The sequenced sample was peripheral blood. All receptors derive from a human donor in a cohort sampled during active COVID-19. Both conserved end residues are part of each CDR3. Each record gives: clone size, V gene, D gene, J gene, CDR3 protein, CDR3 DNA. A D gene is named only where the DNA matches it firmly. Some rows mark clone size as missing; the rest say once, few, many or name a class of expanded clone.

abundance: .
v_gene: TRBV4-3
d_gene: .
j_gene: TRBJ1-1
CDR3aa: CASSQDQYGGAKAFF
CDR3nt: TGCGCCAGCAGCCAAGATCAATATGGGGGGGCTAAAGCTTTCTTT

abundance: few
v_gene: TRBV4-1
d_gene: TRBD1
j_gene: TRBJ1-2
CDR3aa: CASSRGQGVSDGYTF
CDR3nt: TGCGCCAGCAGCCGGGGACAGGGAGTATCGGATGGCTACACCTTC

abundance: .
v_gene: TRBV14
d_gene: .
j_gene: TRBJ1-2
CDR3aa: CASSQGRGVYGYTF
CDR3nt: TGTGCCAGCAGCCAAGGTCGGGGTGTCTATGGCTACACCTTC

abundance: .
v_gene: TRBV6-2/TRBV6-3
d_gene: TRBD1
j_gene: TRBJ2-1
CDR3aa: CASSSQGSRDNEQFF
CDR3nt: TGTGCCAGCAGTTCACAGGGGAGTAGGGACAATGAGCAGTTCTTC

abundance: .
v_gene: TRBV19
d_gene: .
j_gene: TRBJ2-1
CDR3aa: CASRGDSSYNEQFF
CDR3nt: TGTGCCAGCCGGGGAGATAGTTCCTACAATGAGCAGTTCTTC

abundance: once
v_gene: TRBV5-6
d_gene: TRBD1
j_gene: TRBJ2-4
CDR3aa: CASSLGGQATALAKNIQYF
CDR3nt: TGTGCCAGCAGCCTGGGGGGACAGGCCACAGCTTTAGCCAAAAACATTCAGTACTTC

abundance: .
v_gene: TRBV12-3/TRBV12-4
d_gene: .
j_gene: TRBJ1-2
CDR3aa: CASSSQQGYGYTF
CDR3nt: TGTGCCAGCAGCTCACAACAGGGTTATGGCTACACCTTC

abundance: .
v_gene: TRBV5-4
d_gene: TRBD2
j_gene: TRBJ2-5
CDR3aa: CASSFGLAGQETQYF
CDR3nt: TGTGCCAGCAGCTTCGGGCTAGCGGGTCAAGAGACCCAGTACTTC

abundance: .
v_gene: TRBV5-1
d_gene: .
j_gene: TRBJ1-2
CDR3aa: CASSLRTTNYGYTF
CDR3nt: TGCGCCAGCAGCTTAAGGACAACCAACTATGGCTACACCTTC

abundance: .
v_gene: TRBV5-4
d_gene: TRBD1
j_gene: TRBJ2-5
CDR3aa: CASSLRTGESEETQYF
CDR3nt: TGTGCCAGCAGCTTACGGACAGGGGAGTCTGAAGAGACCCAGTACTTC

abundance: .
v_gene: TRBV5-8
d_gene: .
j_gene: TRBJ1-2
CDR3aa: CASSSTAGELYGYTF
CDR3nt: TGTGCCAGCAGCTCGACAGCTGGTGAGCTCTATGGCTACACCTTC

abundance: .
v_gene: TRBV6-1
d_gene: TRBD1
j_gene: TRBJ1-1
CDR3aa: CASSDLGGEAFF
CDR3nt: TGTGCCAGCAGTGACCTAGGGGGCGAAGCTTTCTTT

abundance: .
v_gene: TRBV7-9
d_gene: TRBD1
j_gene: TRBJ1-4
CDR3aa: CASTLTRGQGIEKLFF
CDR3nt: TGTGCCAGCACACTGACCCGGGGACAGGGGATTGAAAAACTGTTTTTT

abundance: medium-sized
v_gene: TRBV20-1
d_gene: TRBD1
j_gene: TRBJ2-7
CDR3aa: CSASYAGQGAYEQYF
CDR3nt: TGCAGTGCTAGTTACGCGGGACAGGGCGCGTACGAGCAGTACTTC

abundance: .
v_gene: TRBV5-4
d_gene: TRBD1
j_gene: TRBJ1-3
CDR3aa: CASSLGQGESRNTIYF
CDR3nt: TGTGCCAGCAGCTTGGGACAGGGAGAGAGTCGAAACACCATATATTTT

abundance: .
v_gene: TRBV6-5
d_gene: TRBD2
j_gene: TRBJ2-1
CDR3aa: CASSYLAGGWFF
CDR3nt: TGTGCCAGCAGTTATCTAGCGGGAGGGTGGTTCTTC

abundance: .
v_gene: TRBV29-1
d_gene: TRBD1
j_gene: TRBJ1-1
CDR3aa: CSAGQGALNTEAFF
CDR3nt: TGCAGCGCCGGACAGGGGGCCCTCAACACTGAAGCTTTCTTT

abundance: .
v_gene: TRBV6-5
d_gene: TRBD1
j_gene: TRBJ1-2
CDR3aa: CASSKDRGPYGYTF
CDR3nt: TGTGCCAGCAGCAAAGACAGGGGGCCCTATGGCTACACCTTC